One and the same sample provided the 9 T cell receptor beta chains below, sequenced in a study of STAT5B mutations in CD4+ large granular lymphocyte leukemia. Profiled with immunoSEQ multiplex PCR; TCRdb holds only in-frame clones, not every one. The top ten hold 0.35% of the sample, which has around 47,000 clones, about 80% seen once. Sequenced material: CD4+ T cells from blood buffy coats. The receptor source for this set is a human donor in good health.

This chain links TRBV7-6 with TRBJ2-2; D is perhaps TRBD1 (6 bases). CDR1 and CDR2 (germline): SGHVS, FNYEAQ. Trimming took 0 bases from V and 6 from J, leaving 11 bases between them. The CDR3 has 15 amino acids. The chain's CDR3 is CASSLAQGSPGELFF. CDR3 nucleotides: TGTGCCAGCAGCTTAGCACAGGGAAGTCCCGGGGAGCTGTTTTTT.

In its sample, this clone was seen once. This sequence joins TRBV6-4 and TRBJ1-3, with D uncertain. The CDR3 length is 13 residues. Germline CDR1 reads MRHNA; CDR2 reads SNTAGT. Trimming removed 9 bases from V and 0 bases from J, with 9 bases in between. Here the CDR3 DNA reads TGTGCCAGTACGGATTACTCTGGAAACACCATATATTTT. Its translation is CASTDYSGNTIYF.

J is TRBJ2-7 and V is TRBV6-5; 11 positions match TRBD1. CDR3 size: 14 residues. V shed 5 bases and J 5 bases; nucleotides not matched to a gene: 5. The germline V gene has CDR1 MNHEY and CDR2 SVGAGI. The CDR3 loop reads CASSRDRGNHEQYF. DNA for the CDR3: TGTGCCAGCAGTCGGGACAGGGGGAATCACGAGCAGTACTTC.

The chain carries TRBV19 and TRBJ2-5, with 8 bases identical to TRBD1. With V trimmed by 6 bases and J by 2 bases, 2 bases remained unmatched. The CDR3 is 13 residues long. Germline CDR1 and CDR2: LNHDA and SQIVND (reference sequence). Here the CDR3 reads CASRGTGQETQYF. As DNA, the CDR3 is TGTGCCAGTAGGGGGACAGGACAAGAGACCCAGTACTTC.

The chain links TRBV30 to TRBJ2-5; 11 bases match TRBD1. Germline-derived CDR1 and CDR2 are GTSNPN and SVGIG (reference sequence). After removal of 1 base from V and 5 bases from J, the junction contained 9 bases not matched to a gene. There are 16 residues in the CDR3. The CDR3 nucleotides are TGTGCCTGGAGTGGTCGGACAGGGGGCCCCGGTGAGACCCAGTACTTC. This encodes CAWSGRTGGPGETQYF.

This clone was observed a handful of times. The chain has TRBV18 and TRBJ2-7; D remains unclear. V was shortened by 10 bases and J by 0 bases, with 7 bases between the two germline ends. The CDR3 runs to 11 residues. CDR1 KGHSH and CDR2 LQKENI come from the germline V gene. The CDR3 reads CATLLSYEQYF. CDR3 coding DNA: TGTGCCACCCTCCTCTCCTACGAGCAGTACTTC.

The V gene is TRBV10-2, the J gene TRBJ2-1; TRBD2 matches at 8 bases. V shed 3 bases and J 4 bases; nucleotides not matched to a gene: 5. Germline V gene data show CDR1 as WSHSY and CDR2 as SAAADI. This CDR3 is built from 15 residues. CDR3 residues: CASSDASSGYNEQFF. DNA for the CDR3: TGCGCCAGCAGTGATGCTTCTAGCGGGTACAATGAGCAGTTCTTC.

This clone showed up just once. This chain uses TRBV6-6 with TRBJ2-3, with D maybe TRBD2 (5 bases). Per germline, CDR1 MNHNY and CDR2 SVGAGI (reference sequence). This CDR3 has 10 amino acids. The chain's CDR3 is CGRGRDTQYF. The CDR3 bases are TGTGGCAGAGGGCGAGATACGCAGTATTTT.

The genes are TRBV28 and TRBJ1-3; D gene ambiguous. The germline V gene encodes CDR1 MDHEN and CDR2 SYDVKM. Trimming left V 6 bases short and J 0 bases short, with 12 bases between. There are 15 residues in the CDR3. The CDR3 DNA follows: TGTGCCAGCAGACTCAGCCTTAACTCTGGAAACACCATATATTTT. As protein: CASRLSLNSGNTIYF.